This TCR beta chain was identified in a study of blood T cell repertoires in COVID-19. Data came from immunoSEQ multiplex PCR; TCRdb stores just in-frame clones and leaves some out. The profile shows some 260,000 clones, around 83% of them singletons. V was clipped by 5 bases and J by 2 bases; unmatched bases: 6. CDR3 size: 14 residues. Germline V gene data show CDR1 as SGHRS and CDR2 as YFSETQ. The V gene is TRBV5-1, the J gene TRBJ1-1; 7 bases line up with TRBD1. This TCR came from a man older than 75 with acute or convalescent COVID-19. The sample was peripheral blood. CDR3 DNA sequence: TGCGCCAGCAGTTGGGACAGCCCAAACACTGAAGCTTTCTTT. Translating gives CASSWDSPNTEAFF. Based on the CDR3 plus reference TRBV5-1 and TRBJ1-1, the full variable domain is KAGVTQTPRYLIKTRGQQVTLSCSPISGHRSVSWYQQTPGQGLQFLFEYFSETQRNKGNFPGRFSGRQFSNSRSEMNVSTLELGDSALYLCASSWDSPNTEAFFGQGTRLTVV.